A single T cell receptor beta chain is shown here with its context. The antigen remains unidentified. The data belong to a study of CD8+CD57+ T cells in acquired aplastic anemia. Overall study context: Each DNA sample taken from sorted CD4+ and CD8+ cells came to approximately 3.2 ug on average.

TCR beta VDJ and CDR3 profiles were obtained from a genomic DNA template. TCRdb called the reads again in MiXCR, with one record for every CDR3 protein. The sample holds about 200,000 distinct CDR3 sequences; about half are singletons and the top ten take around 20%. General study points: For CD8+ Simpson's diversity, patients and controls showed no significant difference. Researchers report that about 28 CD8+ CDR3 sequences appeared in both patients and controls.

Patients sequenced had flow cytometry evidence of CD8+CD57+ cell expansion. Patients, without exception, had severe acquired aplastic anemia. The germline CDR1 and CDR2 sequences are SQVTM and ANQGSEA. The CDR3 loop spans 12 amino acids. Between the trimmed V and J ends, which lost 7 bases and 7 bases, there was a span of 17 bases. Sequenced: sorted CD4+, CD8+, or CD8+CD57+ T cells (not recorded which) from PBMCs. V is TRBV29-1 and J is TRBJ2-7; possible D gene TRBD1, 5 bases. The sequence came from a human donor with aplastic anemia. The CDR3 here is CSAFRGAEEQYF. CDR3 in DNA: TGCAGCGCGTTTCGTGGGGCGGAGGAGCAGTACTTC.